Detailed here is one T cell receptor beta chain. Its target is unknown. These data are taken from a study of T cells in Graves' hyperthyroidism and ophthalmopathy. Study outcomes and limitations: The majority of expanded thyroid clonotypes above 0.001 also appeared in blood.

There were TCR beta CDR3 regions amplified from RNA transcripts. When the TCR CDR3 underwent first-round RT-PCR, the HTBI primer set was used. TCRdb re-analysed the multiplex PCR reads in MiXCR, keeping a single row per CDR3 protein. Of approximately 210,000 distinct CDR3 sequences listed, under 20% are singletons. The CDR3 loop spans 13 amino acids. Trimming pared 4 bases from V and 1 base from J, leaving 8 bases between. Germline V gene data show CDR1 as SGHRS and CDR2 as YFSETQ. Researchers defined stable Graves' hyperthyroidism as no ophthalmopathy progression within 18 months. This rearrangement joins TRBV5-1 to TRBJ1-1; no clear D. The source is a middle-aged man with Graves' hyperthyroidism. The source material was blood. The CDR3 reads CASSPLGNTEAFF. In nucleotides, the CDR3 is TGCGCCAGCAGCCCCCTAGGGAACACTGAAGCTTTCTTT.